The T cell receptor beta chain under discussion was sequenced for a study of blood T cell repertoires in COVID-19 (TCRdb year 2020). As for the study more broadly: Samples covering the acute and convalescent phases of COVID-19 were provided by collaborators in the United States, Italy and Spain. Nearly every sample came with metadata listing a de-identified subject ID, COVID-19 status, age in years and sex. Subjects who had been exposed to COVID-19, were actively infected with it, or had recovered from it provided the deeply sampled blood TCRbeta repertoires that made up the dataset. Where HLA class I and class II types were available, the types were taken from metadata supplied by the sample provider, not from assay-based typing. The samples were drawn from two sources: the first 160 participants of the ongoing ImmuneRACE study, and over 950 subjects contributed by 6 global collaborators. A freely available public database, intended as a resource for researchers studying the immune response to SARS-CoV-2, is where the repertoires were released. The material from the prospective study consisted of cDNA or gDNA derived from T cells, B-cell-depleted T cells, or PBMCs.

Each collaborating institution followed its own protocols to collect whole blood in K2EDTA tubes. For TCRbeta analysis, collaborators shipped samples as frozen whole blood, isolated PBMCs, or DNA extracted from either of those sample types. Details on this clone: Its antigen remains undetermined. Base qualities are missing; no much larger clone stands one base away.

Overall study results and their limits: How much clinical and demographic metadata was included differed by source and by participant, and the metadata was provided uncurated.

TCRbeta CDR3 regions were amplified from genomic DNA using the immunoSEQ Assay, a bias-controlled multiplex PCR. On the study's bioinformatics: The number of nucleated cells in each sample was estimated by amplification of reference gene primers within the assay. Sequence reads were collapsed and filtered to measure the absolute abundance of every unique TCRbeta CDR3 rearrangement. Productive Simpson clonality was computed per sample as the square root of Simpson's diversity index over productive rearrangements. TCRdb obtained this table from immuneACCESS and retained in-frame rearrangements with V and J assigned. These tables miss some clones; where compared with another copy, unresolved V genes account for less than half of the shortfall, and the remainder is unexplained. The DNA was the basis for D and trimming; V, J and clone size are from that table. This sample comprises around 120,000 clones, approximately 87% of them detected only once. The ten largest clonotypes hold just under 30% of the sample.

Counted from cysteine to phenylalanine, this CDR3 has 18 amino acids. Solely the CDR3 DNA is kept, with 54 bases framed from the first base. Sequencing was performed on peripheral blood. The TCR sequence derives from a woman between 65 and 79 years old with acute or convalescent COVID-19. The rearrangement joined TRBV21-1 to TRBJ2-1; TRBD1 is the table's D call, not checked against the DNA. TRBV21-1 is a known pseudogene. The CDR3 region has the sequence CASSKINGQGVCYNEQFF. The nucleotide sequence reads TGTGCCAGCAGCAAAATCAACGGGCAGGGGGTCTGCTACAATGAGCAGTTCTTC.